This paragraph reports one T cell receptor beta chain. These data belong to a study of blood T cell repertoires in COVID-19. Source study methods: Amplification of reference gene primers provided the estimated nucleated cell counts. TCRdb's table, derived via immunoSEQ multiplex PCR, lists solely in-frame clones and lacks some. V, J and clone size are those of that table, while D and trimming were read from the DNA. The table shows roughly 59,000 clones, with approximately 80% occurring only once. Between the trimmed V and J ends, which lost 5 bases and 6 bases, there was a span of 17 bases. The germline CDR1 and CDR2 sequences are SEHNR and FQNEAQ (reference sequence). There are 15 residues in the CDR3.

Sequenced input: peripheral blood. The TCR was taken from a human donor in a cohort sampled during active COVID-19. The V gene is TRBV7-9, the J gene TRBJ1-3; TRBD1 is a possible D gene (5 bases). CDR3 residues: CASSHLGAFENTIYF. Here the CDR3 DNA reads TGTGCCAGCAGCCACTTAGGGGCCTTCGAAAACACCATATATTTT.